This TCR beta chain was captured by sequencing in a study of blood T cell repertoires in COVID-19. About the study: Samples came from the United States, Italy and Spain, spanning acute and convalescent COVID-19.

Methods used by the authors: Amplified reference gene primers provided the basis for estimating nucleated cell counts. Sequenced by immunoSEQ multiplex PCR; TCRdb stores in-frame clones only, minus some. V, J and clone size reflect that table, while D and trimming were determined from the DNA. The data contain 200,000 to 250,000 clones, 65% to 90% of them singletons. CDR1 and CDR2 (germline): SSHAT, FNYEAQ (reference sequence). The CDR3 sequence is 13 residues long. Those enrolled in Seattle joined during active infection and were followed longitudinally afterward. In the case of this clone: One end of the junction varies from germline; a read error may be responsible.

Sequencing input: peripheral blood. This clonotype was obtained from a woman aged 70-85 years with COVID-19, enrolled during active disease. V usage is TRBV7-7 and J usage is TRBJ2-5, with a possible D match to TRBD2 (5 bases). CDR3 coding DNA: TGTGCTAGCAGCTTAGTCGGGGAAGAGACCCAGTACTTC. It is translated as CASSLVGEETQYF.